One and the same sample provided the 21 T cell receptor beta chains below, sequenced in a study of blood T cell repertoires in COVID-19. The method was immunoSEQ multiplex PCR; TCRdb's version includes in-frame clones alone and lacks a portion of them. The sample lists about 180,000 clones, 80% to 90% occurring once. The material sequenced was peripheral blood. These receptors came from a man between 65 and 85 years old with active or convalescent COVID-19.

This clone occurred a few times. The rearrangement joins TRBV6-2 or TRBV6-3 to TRBJ1-3; 7 bases are a match to TRBD1. CDR3 length equals 17 residues. Germline values: CDR1 MNHEY, CDR2 SVGEGT. The V gene end was trimmed by 0 bases and the J gene end by 2 bases; junction bases not matched to a gene: 7. CDR3 amino acids: CASSYSPDRVTGNTIYF. For the CDR3, the DNA is TGTGCCAGCAGTTACTCGCCCGACAGGGTCACTGGAAACACCATATATTTT.

The V and J genes are TRBV6-6 and TRBJ1-2; 7 bases map to TRBD1. This CDR3 contains 15 residues. Per the germline V gene, CDR1 is MNHNY and CDR2 is SVGAGI (reference sequence). V trimming: 5 bases; J trimming: 2 bases; junction bases outside the gene matches: 8. The CDR3 sequence: CASSTLSGQNYGYTF. The CDR3 nucleotides read TGTGCCAGCAGTACTCTCTCGGGACAGAACTATGGCTACACCTTC.

The chain is built from TRBV5-1 and TRBJ1-1, with D possibly matching TRBD1 (5 bases). V was trimmed by 1 base and J by 3 bases, leaving 13 bases between them. The germline V gene has CDR1 SGHRS and CDR2 YFSETQ. CDR3 length: 15 residues. The CDR3 is CASSLIGGDYTEAFF. DNA for the CDR3: TGCGCCAGCAGCTTGATAGGCGGGGACTACACTGAAGCTTTCTTT. Full variable domain (remainder filled in from reference TRBV5-1 and TRBJ1-1): KAGVTQTPRYLIKTRGQQVTLSCSPISGHRSVSWYQQTPGQGLQFLFEYFSETQRNKGNFPGRFSGRQFSNSRSEMNVSTLELGDSALYLCASSLIGGDYTEAFFGQGTRLTVV.

The chain uses TRBV6-5 and TRBJ1-1; D might be TRBD1 (5 bases). V was cut by 6 bases and J by 6 bases, with 11 bases left in between. Germline CDR1 reads MNHEY; CDR2 reads SVGAGI. The CDR3 is 12 residues long. The CDR3 sequence: CASRIGVPEAFF. For the CDR3, the DNA is TGTGCCAGCAGGATAGGGGTCCCTGAAGCTTTCTTT.

The gene calls are TRBV6-5 and TRBJ2-1; 12 bases agree with TRBD2. The CDR3 sequence is 15 residues long. Germline CDR1 and CDR2: MNHEY and SVGAGI. J was trimmed by 0 bases and V by 6 bases; bases with no gene match: 0. Here the CDR3 reads CASRTSGSSYNEQFF. As DNA, the CDR3 is TGTGCCAGCAGGACTAGCGGGAGCTCCTACAATGAGCAGTTCTTC.

The rearrangement links TRBV5-1 to TRBJ2-2, with 7 bases that match TRBD1. The CDR3 runs 13 residues. Unmatched junction bases numbered 9, after V lost 4 bases and J lost 12 bases. CDR1 is SGHRS and CDR2 is YFSETQ in the germline V gene. CDR3 loop: CASSPDRVDQLFF. The CDR3 bases are TGCGCCAGCAGCCCAGACAGGGTCGATCAGCTGTTTTTT.

This chain links TRBV6-2 or TRBV6-3 with TRBJ2-1; 7 nucleotides line up with TRBD2. The CDR3 length is 21 residues. J gave up 2 bases and V 0 bases, and 19 bases lay outside the gene matches. The germline gives CDR1 MNHEY, CDR2 SVGEGT. The CDR3 loop reads CASSYSPAGGFAGLTYNEQFF. CDR3 sequence (DNA): TGTGCCAGCAGTTACTCGCCCGCCGGGGGGTTCGCGGGATTAACCTACAATGAGCAGTTCTTC.

The chain employs TRBV9 and TRBJ2-1; TRBD2 is a possible D gene (6 bases). V lost 5 bases, J lost 0 bases, and 12 bases lay in between. The CDR3 consists of 15 residues. Per the germline V gene, CDR1 is SGDLS and CDR2 is YYNGEE. Written as DNA, the CDR3 is TGTGCCAGCAGACCGGTGGGGGGCTCCTACAATGAGCAGTTCTTC. Its translation is CASRPVGGSYNEQFF.

The V and J genes are TRBV2 and TRBJ2-7; 8 nucleotides match TRBD1. V trimming: 8 bases; J trimming: 4 bases; junction bases outside the gene matches: 13. The CDR3 is 15 residues long. Per germline, CDR1 SNHLY and CDR2 FYNNEI. The CDR3 sequence is CASLRDRGQEYEQYF. The DNA of the CDR3 is TGTGCCAGCCTCCGCGACAGGGGCCAGGAGTACGAGCAGTACTTC.

V gene TRBV19 combines with J gene TRBJ1-2, with TRBD1 identical over 9 bases. CDR1 LNHDA and CDR2 SQIVND come from the germline V gene (reference sequence). The CDR3 is made up of 16 amino acids. J lost 8 bases, V lost 5 bases, and 15 bases had no gene match. The CDR3 nucleotides are TGTGCCAGTAGTGCAAGACCGGGACAGGGACCAGGGGGCTACACCTTC. It translates to CASSARPGQGPGGYTF. Full variable domain (remainder filled in from reference TRBV19 and TRBJ1-2): DGGITQSPKYLFRKEGQNVTLSCEQNLNHDAMYWYRQDPGQGLRLIYYSQIVNDFQKGDIAEGYSVSREKKESFPLTVTSAQKNPTAFYLCASSARPGQGPGGYTFGSGTRLTVV.

This chain uses TRBV5-4 with TRBJ2-3; TRBD2 might be the D (6 bases). The ends were cut back, 5 bases at V and 2 bases at J, with 12 bases in the middle. The CDR3 runs 14 residues. Germline V CDR1 and CDR2: SGHNT, YYREEE (reference sequence). In nucleotides, the CDR3 is TGTGCCAGCAGGCCCGGGACTTACACAGATACGCAGTATTTT. Amino acid sequence: CASRPGTYTDTQYF.

The gene calls are TRBV15 and TRBJ2-7, with a weak D call TRBD1 (6 bases). V lost 4 bases and J 3 bases, leaving 13 bases between the germline ends. This CDR3 has 14 residues. Germline CDR1 LNHNV, CDR2 YYDKDF (reference sequence). CDR3 sequence (DNA): TGTGCCACCAGCATCGGACAGATGGACTACGAGCAGTACTTC. Its protein product is CATSIGQMDYEQYF.

The J gene is TRBJ2-1, the V gene TRBV9; 8 nucleotides agree with TRBD2. The trim removed 3 bases at V and 10 bases at J, leaving 6 bases unmatched. The CDR3 length is 13 residues. Germline values: CDR1 SGDLS, CDR2 YYNGEE. CDR3 protein: CASSATTGGEQFF. CDR3 DNA sequence: TGTGCCAGCAGCGCCACTACGGGAGGGGAGCAGTTCTTC.

The V and J genes are TRBV6-2 or TRBV6-3 and TRBJ1-2, with no clear D. CDR3 length equals 14 residues. The germline gives CDR1 MNHEY, CDR2 SVGEGT. Trimming took off 5 bases at V and 9 bases at J, with 19 bases between the two ends. The CDR3 sequence: CASSGPPSQTSYTF. The CDR3, as DNA: TGTGCCAGCAGTGGACCACCTAGCCAGACGAGCTACACCTTC.

The CDR3 nucleotides read TGTGCCAGCAGGCCCGGACAGAACCTCTATGGCTACACCTTC. It is translated as CASRPGQNLYGYTF. The gene calls are TRBV27 and TRBJ1-2; a possible D gene is TRBD1 (6 bases). V lost 6 bases to trimming and J lost 4 bases, with 15 bases between them. This CDR3 is built from 14 residues. Germline V CDR1 and CDR2: MNHEY, SMNVEV (reference sequence).

The chain uses TRBV7-6 and TRBJ2-1; possible D gene TRBD2, 7 bases. CDR1 and CDR2 from the germline V gene are SGHVS and FNYEAQ. The length of the CDR3 is 16 residues. V shed 1 base and J shed 4 bases, with 14 bases lying between them. This CDR3 reads CASSLVGGGAYNEQFF. The CDR3 DNA reads TGTGCCAGCAGCTTAGTTGGAGGGGGGGCTTACAATGAGCAGTTCTTC.

The rearrangement links TRBV20-1 to TRBJ1-5, with no clear D. CDR1 and CDR2 (germline): DFQATT, SNEGSKA (reference sequence). The CDR3 length is 13 residues. Trimming cost V 4 bases and J 0 bases, with 7 bases left between them. The CDR3 DNA sequence: TGCAGTGCTATTGACAATAGCAATCAGCCCCAGCATTTT. Its protein is CSAIDNSNQPQHF.

The chain links TRBV7-3 to TRBJ1-1; possible D gene TRBD1, 5 bases. The V gene lost 2 bases and the J gene lost 1 base, with 8 bases spanning the gap. The CDR3 has 14 amino acids. Germline V gene sequence: CDR1 SGHTA, CDR2 FQGTGA. The CDR3 coding sequence is TGTGCCAGCAGCTTAGCAGGGTCGAACACTGAAGCTTTCTTT. This translates into CASSLAGSNTEAFF.

This clone has only a few counts. This sequence joins TRBV7-9 and TRBJ2-7; D is undetermined. There are 12 residues in the CDR3. Germline CDR1 and CDR2: SEHNR and FQNEAQ (reference sequence). V lost 0 bases and J lost 5, with 5 bases in between. CDR3 amino acids: CASSLAYNEQYF. The CDR3 DNA is TGTGCCAGCAGCTTAGCGTATAACGAGCAGTACTTC.

This rearrangement joins TRBV2 to TRBJ2-7; 7 nucleotides agree with TRBD1. The CDR3 is 14 amino acids. Trimming at V came to 0 bases and at J to 2 bases, leaving 1 base not matched to a gene. CDR1 is SNHLY, CDR2 FYNNEI, per germline. The CDR3 loop reads CASSEAGQTYEQYF. As DNA, the CDR3 is TGTGCCAGCAGTGAAGCGGGACAGACCTACGAGCAGTACTTC.

This clone has just one count. This chain uses TRBV5-5 with TRBJ1-6; no clear D. Germline CDR1 reads SGHKS; CDR2 reads YYEKEE (reference sequence). Trimming left V 4 bases short and J 0 bases short, with 11 bases between. The CDR3 sequence is 16 residues long. The CDR3 DNA is TGTGCCAGCAGCCCTGGAGGTAACTCCTATAATTCACCCCTCCACTTT. Protein product: CASSPGGNSYNSPLHF.